This entry concerns a single TCR beta chain. The data are from a study of OX40 agonist ivuxolimab in advanced cancers. Produced via immunoSEQ multiplex PCR; TCRdb's table is partial and in-frame only. The sample lists some 68,000 clones; 88% were seen once. The V and J ends lost 5 bases and 1 base respectively, with 11 bases between them. This CDR3 has 14 residues. Germline loops: CDR1 LNHDA, CDR2 SQIVND (reference sequence). The clonotype comes from an adult with an advanced solid tumor such as melanoma, head and neck, liver or kidney cancer. The sample consisted of CD4+ or CD8+ T cells sorted from blood, taken in a trial of the OX40 agonist ivuxolimab. This chain connects TRBV19 to TRBJ2-5; TRBD2 is a possible D gene (6 bases). DNA for the CDR3: TGTGCCAGTAGTCCAGCCGGGGGCCAAGAGACCCAGTACTTC. Translated, it gives CASSPAGGQETQYF.